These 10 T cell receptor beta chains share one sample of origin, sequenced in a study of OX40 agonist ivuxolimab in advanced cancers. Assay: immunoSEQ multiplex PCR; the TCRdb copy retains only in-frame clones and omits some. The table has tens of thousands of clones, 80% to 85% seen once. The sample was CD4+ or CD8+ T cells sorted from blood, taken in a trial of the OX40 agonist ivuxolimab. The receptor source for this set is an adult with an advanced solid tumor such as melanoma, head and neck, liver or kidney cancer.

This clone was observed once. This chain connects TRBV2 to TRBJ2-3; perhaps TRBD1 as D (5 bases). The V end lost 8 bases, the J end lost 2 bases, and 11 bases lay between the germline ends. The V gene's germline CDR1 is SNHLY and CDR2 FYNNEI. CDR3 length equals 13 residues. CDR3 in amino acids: CASGQGITDTQYF. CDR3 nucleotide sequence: TGTGCCAGCGGGCAGGGTATCACAGATACGCAGTATTTT.

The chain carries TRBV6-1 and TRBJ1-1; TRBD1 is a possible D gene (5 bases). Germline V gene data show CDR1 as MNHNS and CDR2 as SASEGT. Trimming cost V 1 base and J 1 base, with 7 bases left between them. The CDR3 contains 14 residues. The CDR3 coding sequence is TGTGCCAGCAGTGAAGGGGGGAAGAACACTGAAGCTTTCTTT. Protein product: CASSEGGKNTEAFF.

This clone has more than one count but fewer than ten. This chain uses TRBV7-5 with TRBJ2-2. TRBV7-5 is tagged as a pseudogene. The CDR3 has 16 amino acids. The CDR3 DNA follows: TGTGCCAGAAGCCTGGGAGGGGGCCTTGGCACCGGGGAGCTGTTTTTT. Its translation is CARSLGGGLGTGELFF.

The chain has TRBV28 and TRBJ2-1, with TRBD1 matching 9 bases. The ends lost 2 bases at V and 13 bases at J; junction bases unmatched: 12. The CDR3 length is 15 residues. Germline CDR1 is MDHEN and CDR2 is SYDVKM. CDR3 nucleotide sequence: TGTGCCAGCAGTTTAACCCCAGGGACAGGGAGGCCACAGTTCTTC. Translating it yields CASSLTPGTGRPQFF.

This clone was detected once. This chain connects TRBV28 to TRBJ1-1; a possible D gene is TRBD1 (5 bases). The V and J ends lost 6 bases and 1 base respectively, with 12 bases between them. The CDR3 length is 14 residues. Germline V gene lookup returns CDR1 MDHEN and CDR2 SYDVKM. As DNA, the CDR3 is TGTGCCAGCAGCCTCCGACAGACGAACACTGAAGCTTTCTTT. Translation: CASSLRQTNTEAFF.

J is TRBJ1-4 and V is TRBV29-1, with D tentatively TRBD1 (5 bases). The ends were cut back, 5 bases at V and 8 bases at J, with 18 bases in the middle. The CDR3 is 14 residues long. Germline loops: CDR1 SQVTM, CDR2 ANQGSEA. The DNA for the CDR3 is TGCAGCGTTCGGGACCCGTTAATGGAAGAAAAACTGTTTTTT. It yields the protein CSVRDPLMEEKLFF.

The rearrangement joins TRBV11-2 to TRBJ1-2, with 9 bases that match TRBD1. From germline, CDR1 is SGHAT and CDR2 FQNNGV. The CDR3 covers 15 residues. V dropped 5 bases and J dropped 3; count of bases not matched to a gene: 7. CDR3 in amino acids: CASSRPGQGYYGYTF. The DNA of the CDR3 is TGTGCCAGCAGCCGACCGGGACAGGGATACTATGGCTACACCTTC.

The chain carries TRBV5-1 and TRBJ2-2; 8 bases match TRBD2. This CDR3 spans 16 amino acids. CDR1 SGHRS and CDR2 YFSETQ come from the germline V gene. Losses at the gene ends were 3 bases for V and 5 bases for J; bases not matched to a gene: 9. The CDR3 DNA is TGCGCCAGCAGCTCCCTAAGTAGCGGGGCTACCGGGGAGCTGTTTTTT. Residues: CASSSLSSGATGELFF.

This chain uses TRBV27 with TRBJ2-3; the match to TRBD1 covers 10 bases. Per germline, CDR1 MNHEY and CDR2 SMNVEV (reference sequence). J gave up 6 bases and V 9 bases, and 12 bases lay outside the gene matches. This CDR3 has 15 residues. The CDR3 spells CARTVGTGEFDTQYF. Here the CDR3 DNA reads TGTGCCAGGACCGTAGGGACAGGGGAATTCGATACGCAGTATTTT.

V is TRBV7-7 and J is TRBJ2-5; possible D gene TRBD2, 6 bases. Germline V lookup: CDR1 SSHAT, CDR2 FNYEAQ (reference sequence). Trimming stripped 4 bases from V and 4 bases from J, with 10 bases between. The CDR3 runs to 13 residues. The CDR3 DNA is TGTGCCAGCAGCTCCGTGCGGGGAGAGACCCAGTACTTC. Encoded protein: CASSSVRGETQYF. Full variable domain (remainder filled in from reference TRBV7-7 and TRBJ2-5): GAGVSQSPRYKVTKRGQDVTLRCDPISSHATLYWYQQALGQGPEFLTYFNYEAQPDKSGLPSDRFSAERPEGSISTLTIQRTEQRDSAMYRCASSSVRGETQYFGPGTRLLVL.